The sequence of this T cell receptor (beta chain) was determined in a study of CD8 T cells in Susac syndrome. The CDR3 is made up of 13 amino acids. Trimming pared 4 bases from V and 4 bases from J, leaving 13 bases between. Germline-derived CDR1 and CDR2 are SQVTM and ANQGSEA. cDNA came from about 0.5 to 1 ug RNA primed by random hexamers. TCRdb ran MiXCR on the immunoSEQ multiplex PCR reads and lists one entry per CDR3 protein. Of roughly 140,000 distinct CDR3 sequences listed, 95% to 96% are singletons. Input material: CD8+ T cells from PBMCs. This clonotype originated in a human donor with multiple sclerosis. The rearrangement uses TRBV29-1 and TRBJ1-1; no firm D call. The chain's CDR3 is CSVGPSGSTEAFF. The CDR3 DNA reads TGCAGCGTTGGCCCCAGCGGGAGCACTGAAGCTTTCTTT.